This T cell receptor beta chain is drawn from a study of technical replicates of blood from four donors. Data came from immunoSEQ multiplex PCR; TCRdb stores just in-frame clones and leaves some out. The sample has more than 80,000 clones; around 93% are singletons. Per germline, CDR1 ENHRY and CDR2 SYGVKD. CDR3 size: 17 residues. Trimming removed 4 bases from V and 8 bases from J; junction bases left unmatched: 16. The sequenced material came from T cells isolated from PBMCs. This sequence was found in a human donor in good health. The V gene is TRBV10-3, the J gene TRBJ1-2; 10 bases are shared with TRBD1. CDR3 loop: CAISAYISGTGVRGYTF. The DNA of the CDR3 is TGTGCCATCAGTGCATATATTAGCGGGACAGGGGTGAGGGGCTACACCTTC.